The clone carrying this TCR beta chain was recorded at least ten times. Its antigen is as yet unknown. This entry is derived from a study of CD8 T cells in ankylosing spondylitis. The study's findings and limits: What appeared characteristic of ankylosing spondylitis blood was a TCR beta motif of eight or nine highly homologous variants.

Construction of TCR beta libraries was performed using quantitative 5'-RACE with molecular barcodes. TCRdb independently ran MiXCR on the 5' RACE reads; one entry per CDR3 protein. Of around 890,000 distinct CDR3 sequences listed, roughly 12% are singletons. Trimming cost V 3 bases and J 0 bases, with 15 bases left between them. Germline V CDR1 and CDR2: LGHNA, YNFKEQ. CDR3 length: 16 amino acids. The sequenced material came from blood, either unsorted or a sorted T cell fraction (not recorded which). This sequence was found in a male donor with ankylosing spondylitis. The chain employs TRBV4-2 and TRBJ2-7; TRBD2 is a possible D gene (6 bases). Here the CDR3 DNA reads TGTGCCAGCAGCCATAGCGGACGGCTAAGCTCCTACGAGCAGTACTTC. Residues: CASSHSGRLSSYEQYF.